Each of the 23 T cell receptor beta chains below was sequenced from the same sample in a study of beta chain features in type 1 diabetes. Study results and limitations: Shorter TCRB CDR3s, moderately but significantly so, were found in Type 1 diabetes patients in all four CD4+ subsets.

The antigens for these receptors are not known. The study reverse transcribed the entire isolated RNA, so it sequenced expressed TCRB transcripts. The method was immunoSEQ multiplex PCR; TCRdb's version includes in-frame clones alone and lacks a portion of them. The sample has over 650,000 clones; about 14% are singletons. Sequenced sample: naive CD4+ T cells from blood. These receptors all come from a man between 18 and 29 years old with type 1 diabetes.

This clone was seen more than once but under ten times. The CDR3 region is CATSRETGLGNTIYF. CDR3 bases: TGTGCCACCAGCAGAGAAACAGGGCTAGGAAACACCATATATTTT. The chain employs TRBV15 and TRBJ1-3, with D perhaps TRBD1 (6 bases). Trimming removed 0 bases at V and 4 bases at J, with 10 bases between. The V gene's germline CDR1 is LNHNV and CDR2 YYDKDF (reference sequence). This CDR3 is 15 amino acids long. The complete variable domain, with remaining parts taken from reference TRBV15 and TRBJ1-3, reads DAMVIQNPRYQVTQFGKPVTLSCSQTLNHNVMYWYQQKSSQAPKLLFHYYDKDFNNEADTPDNFQSRRPNTSFCFLDIRSPGLGDTAMYLCATSRETGLGNTIYFGEGSWLTVV.

The chain couples TRBV5-1 to TRBJ2-6; D is perhaps TRBD1 (5 bases). The CDR3 extends over 16 amino acids. V lost 0 bases to trimming and J lost 2 bases, with 9 bases between them. The germline CDR1 and CDR2 sequences are SGHRS and YFSETQ. DNA of the CDR3: TGCGCCAGCAGCTTGGACCCCAGGGCTGGGGCCAACGTCCTGACTTTC. Translation: CASSLDPRAGANVLTF. The variable domain in full, completed from reference TRBV5-1 and TRBJ2-6, reads KAGVTQTPRYLIKTRGQQVTLSCSPISGHRSVSWYQQTPGQGLQFLFEYFSETQRNKGNFPGRFSGRQFSNSRSEMNVSTLELGDSALYLCASSLDPRAGANVLTFGAGSRLTVL.

There are a few counts of this clone. The gene calls are TRBV29-1 and TRBJ2-5; 9 positions agree with TRBD2. Trimming at V came to 7 bases and at J to 5 bases, leaving 23 bases not matched to a gene. In germline, CDR1 is SQVTM, CDR2 ANQGSEA. The CDR3 totals 18 residues. In nucleotides, the CDR3 is TGCAGCGGCATGCCCAAACACTCAGCGGGAGGCTCTTGGGAGACCCAGTACTTC. This gives the protein CSGMPKHSAGGSWETQYF.

CDR3 protein: CASSSGTGSGYTF. In nucleotides, the CDR3 is TGTGCCAGCAGCTCCGGGACCGGCAGTGGCTACACCTTC. The chain is built from TRBV13 and TRBJ1-2; tentative D call: TRBD1 (5 bases). CDR3 length: 13 amino acids. V was shortened by 4 bases and J by 7 bases, with 13 bases between the two germline ends. CDR1 is PRHDT, CDR2 FYEKMQ, per germline (reference sequence).

The V gene is TRBV15, the J gene TRBJ2-7; D possibly corresponds to TRBD2 (6 bases). The CDR3 runs to 14 residues. Per the germline V gene, CDR1 is LNHNV and CDR2 is YYDKDF (reference sequence). V lost 1 base and J lost 9, with 16 bases in between. The CDR3 sequence is CATSRVAGPGGQYF. The DNA for the CDR3 is TGTGCCACCAGCAGAGTGGCGGGACCCGGCGGGCAGTACTTC.

In regard to this clone: The sample carries other DNA sequences with the same CDR3. For the CDR3, the DNA is TGTGCCAGCAGCAAAGGACAGGGGTGGGAGACCCAGTACTTC. As protein: CASSKGQGWETQYF. The chain recombines TRBV7-9 with TRBJ2-5, with 9 bases lining up with TRBD1. Germline V gene lookup returns CDR1 SEHNR and CDR2 FQNEAQ (reference sequence). This CDR3 contains 14 residues. The J segment lost 5 bases and the V segment lost 5 bases, leaving 6 bases of the junction unmatched.

The CDR3 DNA sequence: TGTGCCAGCAGTGAAAGGACGAACACTGAAGCTTTCTTT. Translating gives CASSERTNTEAFF. The rearrangement joins TRBV2 to TRBJ1-1; D uncertain. The CDR3 runs to 13 residues. Trimming took 2 bases from V and 1 from J, leaving 5 bases between them. Germline V gives CDR1 SNHLY, CDR2 FYNNEI.

This clone was recorded a few times. The chain carries TRBV9 and TRBJ2-5; TRBD2 matches 7 bases. Germline V lookup: CDR1 SGDLS, CDR2 YYNGEE. The length of the CDR3 is 13 residues. The trim removed 2 bases at V and 5 bases at J, leaving 3 bases unmatched. CDR3 residues: CASSVRGVETQYF. The CDR3 DNA reads as TGTGCCAGCAGCGTCCGGGGGGTGGAGACCCAGTACTTC.

This clone was picked up a small number of times. The chain joins TRBV30 to TRBJ2-7; 13 bases agree with TRBD2. The CDR3 runs to 18 residues. Trimming removed 2 bases from V and 0 bases from J; junction bases left unmatched: 10. The germline V gene encodes CDR1 GTSNPN and CDR2 SVGIG (reference sequence). This CDR3 is CAWSPYGLAGANSYEQYF. The CDR3 nucleotides are TGTGCCTGGAGTCCCTACGGACTAGCGGGGGCCAACTCCTACGAGCAGTACTTC.

A word on this clone: Relative to the germline gene, one junction end is altered; a read error may explain this. This sequence joins TRBV7-9 and TRBJ2-6; TRBD1 is a possible D gene (5 bases). The CDR3 runs 16 residues. Germline CDR1 reads SEHNR; CDR2 reads FQNEAQ (reference sequence). The CDR3 reads CAGSHNRSSGANVLTF. For the CDR3, the DNA is TGTGCCGGCAGCCACAACAGGAGTTCTGGGGCCAACGTCCTGACTTTC.

This chain connects TRBV30 to TRBJ1-5, with a possible D match to TRBD1 (5 bases). Per the germline V gene, CDR1 is GTSNPN and CDR2 is SVGIG (reference sequence). This CDR3 spans 15 amino acids. V was clipped by 2 bases and J by 2 bases, with 13 bases between them. The CDR3 spells CAWSWGLSGNQPQHF. For the CDR3, the DNA is TGTGCCTGGAGTTGGGGCCTCTCGGGCAATCAGCCCCAGCATTTT.

The V and J genes are TRBV11-3 and TRBJ2-2, with D unresolved. The germline gives CDR1 SGHNT, CDR2 YENEEA. V was shortened by 1 base and J by 10 bases, with 10 bases between the two germline ends. CDR3 length: 13 amino acids. The CDR3 coding sequence is TGTGCCAGCAGCTTAGGAGTATCCAAGGAGCTGTTTTTT. It codes for CASSLGVSKELFF.

V gene TRBV2 combines with J gene TRBJ2-6; D ambiguous. The CDR3 sequence is 14 residues long. Per germline, CDR1 SNHLY and CDR2 FYNNEI. Trimming pared 5 bases from V and 5 bases from J, leaving 10 bases between. The CDR3 region is CASSPPDWANVLTF. The CDR3 DNA is TGTGCCAGCAGTCCTCCTGACTGGGCCAACGTCCTGACTTTC.

The chain carries TRBV9 and TRBJ2-1, with a possible D match to TRBD2 (6 bases). This CDR3 is built from 16 residues. The V end was cut by 0 bases, the J end by 10 bases, with 20 bases between. Germline V gene sequence: CDR1 SGDLS, CDR2 YYNGEE. CDR3 nucleotide sequence: TGTGCCAGCAGCGTAGCAATGGCTAGCGAAGCGTACGAGCAGTTCTTC. Residues: CASSVAMASEAYEQFF.

This clone was detected only a few times. The rearrangement uses TRBV7-9 and TRBJ2-7, with 8 bases identical to TRBD2. This CDR3 has 14 residues. Germline lookup yields CDR1 SEHNR and CDR2 FQNEAQ (reference sequence). The junction had 4 bases not matched to a gene; V was cut back by 3 bases and J by 3 bases. CDR3 loop: CASSFRTSSYEQYF. The CDR3 DNA sequence: TGTGCCAGCAGCTTTCGGACTAGCAGCTACGAGCAGTACTTC. Filled out from reference TRBV7-9 and TRBJ2-7, the complete variable domain reads DTGVSQNPRHKITKRGQNVTFRCDPISEHNRLYWYRQTLGQGPEFLTYFQNEAQLEKSRLLSDRFSAERPKGSFSTLEIQRTEQGDSAMYLCASSFRTSSYEQYFGPGTRLTVT.

This clone was seen only a few times. CDR3 DNA sequence: TGCAGCGCTCAGGACGGGAGGGGCAACTACAATGAGCAGTTCTTC. This translates into CSAQDGRGNYNEQFF. The chain couples TRBV29-1 to TRBJ2-1, with 8 positions matching TRBD2. Per the germline V gene, CDR1 is SQVTM and CDR2 is ANQGSEA. J gave up 3 bases and V 7 bases, and 11 bases lay outside the gene matches. The CDR3 extends over 15 amino acids.

This sequence joins TRBV4-1 and TRBJ2-3; no clear D gene. Germline V gene data show CDR1 as MGHRA and CDR2 as YSYEKL. Trimming removed 1 base at V and 0 bases at J, with 5 bases between. The CDR3 spans 14 residues. CDR3 sequence: CASSQAASTDTQYF. The CDR3 nucleotides are TGCGCCAGCAGCCAAGCGGCTAGCACAGATACGCAGTATTTT.

This clone came up a few times. CDR3 sequence (DNA): TGTGCCAGCAGTGCTACTGCTCAGGGGGTCAAAAACATTCAGTACTTC. It codes for CASSATAQGVKNIQYF. This rearrangement joins TRBV6-1 to TRBJ2-4; 7 bases line up with TRBD1. The CDR3 sequence is 16 residues long. Unmatched junction bases numbered 9, after V lost 4 bases and J lost 3 bases. Germline CDR1 is MNHNS and CDR2 is SASEGT.

This chain connects TRBV6-5 to TRBJ1-1; 7 bases are shared with TRBD1. Germline V gene lookup returns CDR1 MNHEY and CDR2 SVGAGI. The CDR3 contains 13 residues. With 8 bases clipped from V and 9 bases from J, the junction kept 12 bases outside the gene matches. The CDR3 reads CASYASGGRQAFF. CDR3 DNA: TGTGCCAGCTACGCCTCAGGGGGTCGTCAAGCTTTCTTT.

This rearrangement joins TRBV29-1 to TRBJ2-3, with 11 bases that match TRBD1. Looked up from germline, CDR1 is SQVTM and CDR2 is ANQGSEA. This CDR3 spans 18 amino acids. J lost 2 bases, V lost 7 bases, and 17 bases had no gene match. CDR3 loop: CSAQRTGGARAATDTQYF. CDR3 in DNA: TGCAGCGCCCAGAGGACAGGGGGCGCGCGGGCAGCCACAGATACGCAGTATTTT.

This clone occurred a few times. V is TRBV4-3 and J is TRBJ2-1; TRBD2 agrees at 7 bases. V lost 1 base, J lost 11 bases, and 8 bases stayed unmatched. Germline V gene data show CDR1 as LGHNA and CDR2 as YSLEER. The CDR3 has 14 residues. CDR3 in DNA: TGCGCCAGCAGCCAAGGAGGCCGCGGGGGTAAGCAGTTCTTC. This codes for CASSQGGRGGKQFF.

This clone was detected a few times. The DNA for the CDR3 is TGTGCCAGCAGTTACGGGGTCGGTGTAAACACTGAAGCTTTCTTT. Translating gives CASSYGVGVNTEAFF. This sequence joins TRBV6-5 and TRBJ1-1, with D hard to call. The germline gives CDR1 MNHEY, CDR2 SVGAGI. This CDR3 contains 15 residues. The V end was cut by 2 bases, the J end by 2 bases, with 12 bases between.

V is TRBV7-9 and J is TRBJ1-2, with no clear D. V was trimmed by 5 bases and J by 5 bases, leaving 15 bases between them. This CDR3 is 14 amino acids long. In germline, CDR1 is SEHNR, CDR2 FQNEAQ (reference sequence). The CDR3 nucleotides read TGTGCCAGCAGCACCAAACAGATAAAATATGGCTACACCTTC. Its protein product is CASSTKQIKYGYTF. Full variable domain (remainder filled in from reference TRBV7-9 and TRBJ1-2): DTGVSQNPRHKITKRGQNVTFRCDPISEHNRLYWYRQTLGQGPEFLTYFQNEAQLEKSRLLSDRFSAERPKGSFSTLEIQRTEQGDSAMYLCASSTKQIKYGYTFGSGTRLTVV.